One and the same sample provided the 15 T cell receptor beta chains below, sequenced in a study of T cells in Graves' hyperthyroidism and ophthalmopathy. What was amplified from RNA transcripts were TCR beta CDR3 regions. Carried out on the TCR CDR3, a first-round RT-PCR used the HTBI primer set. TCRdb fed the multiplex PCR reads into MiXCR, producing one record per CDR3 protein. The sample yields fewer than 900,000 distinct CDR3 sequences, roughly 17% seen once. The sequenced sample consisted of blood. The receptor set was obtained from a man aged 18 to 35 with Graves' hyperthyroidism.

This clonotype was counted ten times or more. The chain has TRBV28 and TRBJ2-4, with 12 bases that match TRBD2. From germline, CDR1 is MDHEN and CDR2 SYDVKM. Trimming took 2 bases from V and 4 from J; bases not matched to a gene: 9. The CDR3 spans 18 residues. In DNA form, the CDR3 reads TGTGCCAGCAGTTTACCGCGACTAGCGGGAGTCGGTAAAAACATTCAGTACTTC. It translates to CASSLPRLAGVGKNIQYF.

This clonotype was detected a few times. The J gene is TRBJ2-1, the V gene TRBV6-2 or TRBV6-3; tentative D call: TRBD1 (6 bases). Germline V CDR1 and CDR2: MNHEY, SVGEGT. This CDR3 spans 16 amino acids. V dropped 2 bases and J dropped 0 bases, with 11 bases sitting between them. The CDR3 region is CASSYGQGSSYNEQFF. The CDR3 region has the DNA TGTGCCAGCAGTTACGGTCAGGGGAGCTCCTACAATGAGCAGTTCTTC.

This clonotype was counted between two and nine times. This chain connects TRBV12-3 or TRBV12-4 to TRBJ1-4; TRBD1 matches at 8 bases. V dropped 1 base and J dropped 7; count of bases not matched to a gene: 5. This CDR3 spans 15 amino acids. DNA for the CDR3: TGTGCCAGCAGTTTAGGGACAGGGATCGGTGAAAAACTGTTTTTT. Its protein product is CASSLGTGIGEKLFF.

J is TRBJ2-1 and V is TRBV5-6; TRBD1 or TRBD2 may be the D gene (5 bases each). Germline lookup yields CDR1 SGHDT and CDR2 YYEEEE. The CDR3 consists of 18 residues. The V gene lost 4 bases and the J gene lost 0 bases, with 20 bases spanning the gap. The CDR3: CASSPDDQRGTSYNEQFF. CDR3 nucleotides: TGTGCCAGCAGCCCCGACGACCAGAGGGGAACCTCCTACAATGAGCAGTTCTTC.

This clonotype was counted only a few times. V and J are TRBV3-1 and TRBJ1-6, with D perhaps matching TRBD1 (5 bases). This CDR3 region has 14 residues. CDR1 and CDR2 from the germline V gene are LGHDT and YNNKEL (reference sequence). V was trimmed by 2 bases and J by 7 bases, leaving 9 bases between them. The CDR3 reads CASSQRDGNSPLHF. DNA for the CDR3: TGTGCCAGCAGCCAAAGGGACGGGAATTCACCCCTCCACTTT. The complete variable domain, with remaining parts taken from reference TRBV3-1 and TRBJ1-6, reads DTAVSQTPKYLVTQMGNDKSIKCEQNLGHDTMYWYKQDSKKFLKIMFSYNNKELIINETVPNRFSPKSPDKAHLNLHINSLELGDSAVYFCASSQRDGNSPLHFGNGTRLTVT.

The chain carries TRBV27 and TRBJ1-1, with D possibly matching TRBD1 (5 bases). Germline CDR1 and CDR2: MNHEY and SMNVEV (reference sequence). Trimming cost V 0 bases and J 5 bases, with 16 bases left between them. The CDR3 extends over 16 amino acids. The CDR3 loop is CASSLSSAREETEAFF. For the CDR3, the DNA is TGTGCCAGCAGTTTATCGTCCGCCAGGGAGGAAACTGAAGCTTTCTTT.

DNA for the CDR3: TGTGCCAGCAACGAAGGCCGGGGGCGCACAGATACGCAGTATTTT. Translating it yields CASNEGRGRTDTQYF. The chain employs TRBV2 and TRBJ2-3; D assignment may be TRBD1 or TRBD2 (6 bases each). The CDR3 length is 15 residues. Trimming shortened V by 7 bases and J by 1 base, and 15 bases separated the two germline ends. Germline V gene sequence: CDR1 SNHLY, CDR2 FYNNEI. The entire variable domain, with the rest obtained from reference TRBV2 and TRBJ2-3, is as follows: EPEVTQTPSHQVTQMGQEVILRCVPISNHLYFYWYRQILGQKVEFLVSFYNNEISEKSEIFDDQFSVERPDGSNFTLKIRSTKLEDSAMYFCASNEGRGRTDTQYFGPGTRLTVL.

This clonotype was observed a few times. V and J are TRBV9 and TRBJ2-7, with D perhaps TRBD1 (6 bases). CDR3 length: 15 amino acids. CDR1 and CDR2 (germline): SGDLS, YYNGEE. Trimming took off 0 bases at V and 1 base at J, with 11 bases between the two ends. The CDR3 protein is CASSVGGQSSYEQYF. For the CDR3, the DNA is TGTGCCAGCAGCGTAGGAGGACAGTCGTCCTACGAGCAGTACTTC.

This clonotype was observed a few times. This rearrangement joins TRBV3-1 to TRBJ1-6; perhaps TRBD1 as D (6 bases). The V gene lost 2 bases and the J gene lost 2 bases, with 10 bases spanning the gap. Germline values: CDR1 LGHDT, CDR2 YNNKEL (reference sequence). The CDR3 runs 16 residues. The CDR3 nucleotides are TGTGCCAGCAGCCAAACAGGGACAACCTATAATTCACCCCTCCACTTT. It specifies CASSQTGTTYNSPLHF.

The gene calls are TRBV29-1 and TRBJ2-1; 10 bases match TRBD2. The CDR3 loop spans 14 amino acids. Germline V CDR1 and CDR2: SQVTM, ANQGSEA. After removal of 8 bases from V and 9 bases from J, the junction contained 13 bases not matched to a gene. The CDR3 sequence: CSCPRVAGGREQFF. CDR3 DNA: TGCAGCTGTCCCCGTGTAGCGGGAGGACGTGAGCAGTTCTTC.

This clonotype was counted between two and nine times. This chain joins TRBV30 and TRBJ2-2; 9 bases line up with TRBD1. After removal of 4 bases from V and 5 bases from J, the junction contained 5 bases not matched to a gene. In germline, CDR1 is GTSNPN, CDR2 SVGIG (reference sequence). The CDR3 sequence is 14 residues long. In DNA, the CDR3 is TGTGCCTGGATGCGACAGGGGGGTACCGGGGAGCTGTTTTTT. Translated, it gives CAWMRQGGTGELFF. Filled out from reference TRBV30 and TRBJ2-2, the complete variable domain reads SQTIHQWPATLVQPVGSPLSLECTVEGTSNPNLYWYRQAAGRGLQLLFYSVGIGQISSEVPQNLSASRPQDRQFILSSKKLLLSDSGFYLCAWMRQGGTGELFFGEGSRLTVL.

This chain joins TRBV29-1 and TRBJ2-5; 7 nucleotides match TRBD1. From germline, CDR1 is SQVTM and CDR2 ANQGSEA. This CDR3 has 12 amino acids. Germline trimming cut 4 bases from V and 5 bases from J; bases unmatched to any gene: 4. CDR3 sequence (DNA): TGCAGCGTTGGGGAACAGGGGGAGACCCAGTACTTC. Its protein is CSVGEQGETQYF.

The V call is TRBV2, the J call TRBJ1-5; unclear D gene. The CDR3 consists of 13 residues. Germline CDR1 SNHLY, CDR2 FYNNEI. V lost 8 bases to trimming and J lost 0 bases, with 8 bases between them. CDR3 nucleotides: TGTGCCAGCTGCACAGTTAGCAATCAGCCCCAGCATTTT. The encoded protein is CASCTVSNQPQHF.

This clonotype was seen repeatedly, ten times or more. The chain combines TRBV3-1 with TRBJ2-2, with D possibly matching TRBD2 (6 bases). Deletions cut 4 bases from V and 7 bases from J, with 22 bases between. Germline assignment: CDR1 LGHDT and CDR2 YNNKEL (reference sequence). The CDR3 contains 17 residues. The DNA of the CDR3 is TGTGCCAGCAGCCCCGGGAGTTCATTTAGTTATGGCGGGGAGCTGTTTTTT. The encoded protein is CASSPGSSFSYGGELFF.

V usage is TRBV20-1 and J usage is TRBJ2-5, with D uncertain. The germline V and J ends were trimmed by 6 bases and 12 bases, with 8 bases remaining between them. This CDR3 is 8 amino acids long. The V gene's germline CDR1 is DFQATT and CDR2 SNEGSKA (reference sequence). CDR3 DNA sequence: TGCAGTGCCCGTCGGGAGTACTTC. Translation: CSARREYF.